The 16 T cell receptor beta chains below come from one sample, sequenced in a study of vaccination effects on CD4 cells after COVID-19. The authors isolated CD4+ T cells after around nine days of culture. The assay was immunoSEQ multiplex PCR, and TCRdb's table has in-frame clones only and misses some. The data contain 50,000 to 75,000 clones, 72% of them seen just once; the ten biggest clones take up approximately 22%. Their recognized antigens are unknown. This material consisted of CD4+ T cells from PBMCs cultured without peptide, taken before COVID-19 vaccination. The source is a human donor who had a prior SARS-CoV-2 infection.

V usage is TRBV10-3 and J usage is TRBJ1-2; D might be TRBD1 (6 bases). V lost 5 bases and J lost 4, with 11 bases in between. This CDR3 comprises 13 residues. In germline, CDR1 is ENHRY, CDR2 SYGVKD. The CDR3 bases are TGTGCCATCAGTTCAACGACAGGCTATGGCTACACCTTC. It codes for CAISSTTGYGYTF.

The genes are TRBV11-2 and TRBJ2-1; TRBD2 agrees at 8 bases. The V gene end was trimmed by 3 bases and the J gene end by 2 bases; junction bases not matched to a gene: 6. Germline V gene lookup returns CDR1 SGHAT and CDR2 FQNNGV. The CDR3 contains 16 residues. CDR3 sequence: CASSFKWRGAYNEQFF. CDR3 nucleotides: TGTGCCAGCAGCTTTAAATGGCGGGGGGCCTACAATGAGCAGTTCTTC.

The CDR3 protein is CASSQRPYNEQFF. CDR3 bases: TGTGCCAGCAGCCAGAGACCCTACAATGAGCAGTTCTTC. The gene calls are TRBV3-1 (or the pseudogene TRBV3-2) and TRBJ2-1; no clear D. V was clipped by 3 bases and J by 2 bases, with 5 bases between them. Germline V gene sequence: CDR1 LGHDT, CDR2 YNNKEL (reference sequence). There are 13 residues in the CDR3.

The chain couples TRBV5-6 to TRBJ1-2, with 8 bases that match TRBD1. The CDR3 totals 16 residues. Trimming removed 5 bases from V and 2 bases from J; junction bases left unmatched: 11. Germline V gene sequence: CDR1 SGHDT, CDR2 YYEEEE. The CDR3 reads CASSRTGTTANYGYTF. The CDR3 coding sequence is TGTGCCAGCAGTAGGACAGGGACCACCGCAAACTATGGCTACACCTTC.

V gene TRBV10-3 combines with J gene TRBJ1-2, with 8 positions matching TRBD1. Trimming removed 3 bases from V and 7 bases from J; junction bases left unmatched: 10. CDR3 length equals 15 residues. Germline CDR1 reads ENHRY; CDR2 reads SYGVKD. CDR3 loop: CAISEGAGGFVGYTF. CDR3 DNA: TGTGCCATCAGTGAAGGGGCAGGGGGCTTTGTTGGCTACACCTTC.

The rearrangement uses TRBV3-1 (or the pseudogene TRBV3-2) and TRBJ1-2, with TRBD1 identical over 8 bases. J was trimmed by 2 bases and V by 1 base; bases with no gene match: 9. This CDR3 has 17 amino acids. Germline CDR1 and CDR2: LGHDT and YNNKEL (reference sequence). CDR3 DNA: TGTGCCAGCAGCCAAGGGGCCCTGGACAGGGCGAACTATGGCTACACCTTC. Its protein product is CASSQGALDRANYGYTF.

The rearrangement links TRBV7-9 to TRBJ2-7; 8 bases map to TRBD1. The ends lost 8 bases at V and 5 bases at J; junction bases unmatched: 17. The CDR3 runs 16 residues. CDR1 and CDR2 (germline): SEHNR, FQNEAQ (reference sequence). The CDR3 reads CASHDPFRTGRNEQYF. The CDR3, as DNA: TGTGCCAGCCACGATCCATTTCGGACAGGGAGGAACGAGCAGTACTTC.

This clone has just a few counts. V gene TRBV7-8 combines with J gene TRBJ1-3; TRBD1 matches 7 bases. Germline assignment: CDR1 SGHVS and CDR2 FQNEAQ. CDR3 length equals 15 residues. V dropped 5 bases and J dropped 2; count of bases not matched to a gene: 6. The CDR3 nucleotides read TGTGCCAGCAGCCGCGACAGGGAGCCTGGAAACACCATATATTTT. Translated: CASSRDREPGNTIYF.

The chain is built from TRBV12-3 or TRBV12-4 and TRBJ1-5; tentative D call: TRBD1 (5 bases). This CDR3 comprises 12 residues. V was trimmed by 5 bases and J by 9 bases, leaving 11 bases between them. As DNA, the CDR3 is TGTGCCAGCAGTGGGGGGGGAAGGCCCCAGCATTTT. Translation gives CASSGGGRPQHF.

The rearrangement uses TRBV19 and TRBJ2-4; TRBD2 agrees at 7 bases. J was trimmed by 1 base and V by 5 bases; bases with no gene match: 8. CDR3 length: 16 residues. Germline lookup yields CDR1 LNHDA and CDR2 SQIVND (reference sequence). In nucleotides, the CDR3 is TGTGCCAGTAGTGCCCGAATCGGGGGGGCCAAAAACATTCAGTACTTC. This gives the protein CASSARIGGAKNIQYF.

This clone is a singleton in its sample. This rearrangement joins TRBV5-4 to TRBJ1-1, with no clear D. Germline CDR1 reads SGHNT; CDR2 reads YYREEE (reference sequence). Deletions cut 0 bases from V and 0 bases from J, with 6 bases between. The CDR3 runs to 14 residues. This CDR3 is CASSLAVMNTEAFF. The CDR3 nucleotides are TGTGCCAGCAGCTTGGCTGTAATGAACACTGAAGCTTTCTTT.

This clone was picked up a small number of times. The chain couples TRBV11-3 to TRBJ1-2, with TRBD1 matching 7 bases. The junction had 8 bases not matched to a gene; V was cut back by 0 bases and J by 4 bases. Germline-derived CDR1 and CDR2 are SGHNT and YENEEA. The CDR3 is 16 residues long. CDR3 residues: CASSLEGRGGVYGYTF. The CDR3 DNA sequence: TGTGCCAGCAGCTTAGAAGGGAGAGGGGGCGTCTATGGCTACACCTTC.

V usage is TRBV10-1 and J usage is TRBJ2-3; 9 bases line up with TRBD2. This CDR3 has 18 amino acids. CDR1 is WNHNN and CDR2 is SYGVQD in the germline V gene (reference sequence). The V segment lost 1 base and the J segment 3 bases; nucleotides outside the gene matches: 11. CDR3 loop: CASSEYINELAGTDTQYF. CDR3 sequence (DNA): TGCGCCAGCAGTGAGTACATAAACGAGCTAGCGGGAACAGATACGCAGTATTTT.

The V call is TRBV12-5, the J call TRBJ2-7; 10 bases line up with TRBD1. After removal of 6 bases from V and 4 bases from J, the junction contained 12 bases not matched to a gene. CDR1 and CDR2 from the germline V gene are LGHNT and FRNRAP. The CDR3 runs 16 residues. In DNA, the CDR3 is TGTGCTAGTGGCATCTACTCGACAGGGGGCGTGTACGAGCAGTACTTC. Translation: CASGIYSTGGVYEQYF.

The genes are TRBV19 and TRBJ2-5, with a weak D call TRBD1 (6 bases). Germline V gene sequence: CDR1 LNHDA, CDR2 SQIVND (reference sequence). The germline V and J ends were trimmed by 9 bases and 4 bases, with 9 bases remaining between them. The CDR3 spans 11 residues. In nucleotides, the CDR3 is TGTGCCAGCTCACAGGGAGAGACCCAGTACTTC. Encoded protein: CASSQGETQYF.

The V gene is TRBV5-6, the J gene TRBJ1-1; D perhaps matches TRBD1 (6 bases). Trimming shortened V by 4 bases and J by 1 base, and 11 bases separated the two germline ends. CDR3 length: 14 residues. CDR1 is SGHDT and CDR2 is YYEEEE in the germline V gene. The chain's CDR3 is CASSSEQGNTEAFF. The CDR3 coding sequence is TGTGCCAGCAGCAGCGAACAGGGGAACACTGAAGCTTTCTTT.